Listed here are 5 T cell receptor beta chains from one sample, sequenced in a study of blood T cell repertoires in COVID-19. Clones were read by immunoSEQ multiplex PCR, and TCRdb kept only the in-frame ones, dropping some. The sample lists 120,000 or so clones; about nine tenths were seen once. Specimen: peripheral blood. Source of these receptors: a man aged 35-49 years with acute or convalescent COVID-19.

The V gene is TRBV27, the J gene TRBJ1-2, with D possibly matching TRBD1 (5 bases). CDR1 and CDR2 (germline): MNHEY, SMNVEV (reference sequence). The germline V and J ends were trimmed by 2 bases and 8 bases, with 12 bases remaining between them. The CDR3 has 13 residues. This chain's CDR3 is CASSLQGAQGYTF. The CDR3 coding sequence is TGTGCCAGCAGTTTACAGGGTGCACAGGGCTACACCTTC.

V gene TRBV18 combines with J gene TRBJ1-3; D gene uncertain. Germline V gene lookup returns CDR1 KGHSH and CDR2 LQKENI. V was cut by 2 bases and J by 2 bases, with 13 bases left in between. This CDR3 is built from 16 residues. CDR3 nucleotide sequence: TGTGCCAGCTCACCAAGTCGAGGGCCCACTGGAAACACCATATATTTT. Protein: CASSPSRGPTGNTIYF.

The chain carries TRBV14 and TRBJ1-1; no definite D call. The V end lost 0 bases, the J end lost 6 bases, and 11 bases lay between the germline ends. This CDR3 has 14 amino acids. Germline V gene data show CDR1 as SGHDN and CDR2 as FVKESK. The CDR3 loop reads CASSQEWESAEAFF. DNA of the CDR3: TGTGCCAGCAGCCAAGAATGGGAGTCAGCTGAAGCTTTCTTT.

This clone was recorded a few times. The chain recombines TRBV19 with TRBJ2-1, with a weak D call TRBD1 (5 bases). Germline assignment: CDR1 LNHDA and CDR2 SQIVND (reference sequence). The V end was cut by 4 bases, the J end by 10 bases, with 20 bases between. This CDR3 spans 15 amino acids. The chain's CDR3 is CASSTSRRTMEEQFF. The CDR3 DNA reads as TGTGCCAGTAGTACTTCTAGAAGGACAATGGAAGAGCAGTTCTTC.

This chain connects TRBV7-2 to TRBJ2-1, with 8 bases fitting TRBD2. Germline V lookup: CDR1 SGHTA, CDR2 FQGNSA. The V segment lost 2 bases and the J segment 5 bases; nucleotides outside the gene matches: 11. CDR3 length: 17 amino acids. CDR3 amino acids: CASSLRWRGAPNNEQFF. The CDR3 DNA is TGTGCCAGCAGCTTAAGGTGGCGGGGGGCCCCCAACAATGAGCAGTTCTTC.